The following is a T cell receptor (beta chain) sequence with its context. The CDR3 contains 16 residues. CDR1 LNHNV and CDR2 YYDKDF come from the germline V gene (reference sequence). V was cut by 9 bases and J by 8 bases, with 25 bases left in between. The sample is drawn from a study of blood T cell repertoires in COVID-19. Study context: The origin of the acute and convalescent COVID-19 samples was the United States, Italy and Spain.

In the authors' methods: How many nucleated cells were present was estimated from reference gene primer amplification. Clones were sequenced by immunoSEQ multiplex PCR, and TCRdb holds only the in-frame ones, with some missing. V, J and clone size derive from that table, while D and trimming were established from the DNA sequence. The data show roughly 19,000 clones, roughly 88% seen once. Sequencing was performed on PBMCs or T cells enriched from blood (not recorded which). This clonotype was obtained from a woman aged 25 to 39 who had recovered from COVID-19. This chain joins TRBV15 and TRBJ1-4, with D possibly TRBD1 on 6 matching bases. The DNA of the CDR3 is TGTGCCACAGCCCAAGCTAGACAGGCGGCGGAAGAAAAACTGTTTTTT. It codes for CATAQARQAAEEKLFF.